The source of this T cell receptor beta chain is a study of shared clonotypes between healthy human individuals. Study-wide background: CD4 naive cells filled three plates per donor, CD4 memory three, CD8 naive two and CD8 memory one.

As to this clone: Its matching antigen is unknown.

Trimming removed 4 bases at V and 5 bases at J, with 11 bases between. Germline lookup yields CDR1 MGHDK and CDR2 SYGVNS. CDR3 length: 13 residues. CD8 cells regarded as naive lacked CD45RO, were positively chosen for CCR7, and omitted terminally differentiated effector memory CD45RA+ cells. Study-wide findings and caveats: Few donors restricted represented genetic and exposure-history diversity.

The authors split each subset's genomic DNA evenly across several immunoSEQ plates. The assay was immunoSEQ multiplex PCR, and TCRdb's table has in-frame clones only and misses some. The sample has 660,000 or so clones; roughly 95% are singletons. The material sequenced was naive CD8+ T cells sorted from blood. The V gene is TRBV25-1, the J gene TRBJ1-1; TRBD1 might be the D (6 bases). This sequence was found in a woman between 25 and 40 years old in good health. The CDR3 protein is CASSGGGQTEAFF. CDR3 DNA sequence: TGTGCCAGCAGTGGGGGGGGCCAGACTGAAGCTTTCTTT.